Listed here are 8 T cell receptor beta chains from one sample, sequenced in a study of blood T cell repertoires in COVID-19. Sequenced by immunoSEQ multiplex PCR; TCRdb stores in-frame clones only, minus some. Among 250,000 to 350,000 clones listed, roughly 90% were seen once. The sample comprised peripheral blood. The receptor source for this set is a woman in her twenties or thirties with COVID-19, enrolled during active disease.

This rearrangement joins TRBV7-9 to TRBJ1-2; 11 bases align to TRBD1. After removal of 4 bases from V and 3 bases from J, the junction contained 4 bases not matched to a gene. Germline-derived CDR1 and CDR2 are SEHNR and FQNEAQ (reference sequence). The CDR3 totals 15 residues. For the CDR3, the DNA is TGTGCCAGCAGCTCGTGGGACAGGGGGGACTATGGCTACACCTTC. This encodes CASSSWDRGDYGYTF. Filled out from reference TRBV7-9 and TRBJ1-2, the complete variable domain reads DTGVSQNPRHKITKRGQNVTFRCDPISEHNRLYWYRQTLGQGPEFLTYFQNEAQLEKSRLLSDRFSAERPKGSFSTLEIQRTEQGDSAMYLCASSSWDRGDYGYTFGSGTRLTVV.

This clone was counted a few times. The gene calls are TRBV7-2 and TRBJ1-1; 7 bases are shared with TRBD1. The V gene's germline CDR1 is SGHTA and CDR2 FQGNSA. V shed 4 bases and J 1 base; nucleotides not matched to a gene: 15. CDR3 length equals 18 residues. CDR3 in amino acids: CASSSRQGNILTNTEAFF. The CDR3 DNA reads TGTGCCAGCAGCTCCCGACAGGGAAATATCCTAACGAACACTGAAGCTTTCTTT.

The chain has TRBV28 and TRBJ1-1; no reliable D call. Trimming shortened V by 5 bases and J by 1 base, and 14 bases separated the two germline ends. Germline CDR1 reads MDHEN; CDR2 reads SYDVKM. There are 15 residues in the CDR3. In DNA, the CDR3 is TGTGCCAGCAGTGCCTTACAGATCAAGAACACTGAAGCTTTCTTT. Protein product: CASSALQIKNTEAFF.

The chain carries TRBV5-1 and TRBJ2-1, with TRBD1 matching over 7 bases. The CDR3 loop spans 15 amino acids. Per the germline V gene, CDR1 is SGHRS and CDR2 is YFSETQ. J lost 9 bases, V lost 7 bases, and 16 bases had no gene match. The CDR3, as DNA: TGCGCCAGCTCCTTGCGGCAGGGGGACGGCGGTGAGCAGTTCTTC. Translation gives CASSLRQGDGGEQFF.

The V gene is TRBV9, the J gene TRBJ2-7; possible D gene TRBD1, 6 bases. Germline CDR1 is SGDLS and CDR2 is YYNGEE. V was pared by 1 base and J by 6 bases, with 14 bases between. The CDR3 has 14 residues. The CDR3, as DNA: TGTGCCAGCAGCGTAACTACAGGGCGATCCGAGCAGTACTTC. It yields the protein CASSVTTGRSEQYF.

The chain combines TRBV6-4 with TRBJ1-6; D not certain. Germline-derived CDR1 and CDR2 are MRHNA and SNTAGT. The CDR3 sequence is 14 residues long. Trimming pared 2 bases from V and 7 bases from J, leaving 9 bases between. The chain's CDR3 is CASSDRGGNSPLHF. In nucleotides, the CDR3 is TGTGCCAGCAGTGACCGGGGTGGGAATTCACCCCTCCACTTT.

This clone has a single count. The J gene is TRBJ1-3, the V gene TRBV9, with 7 bases lining up with TRBD1. Trimming took 4 bases from V and 2 from J; bases not matched to a gene: 6. Per the germline V gene, CDR1 is SGDLS and CDR2 is YYNGEE. The CDR3 contains 15 residues. The CDR3 region has the DNA TGTGCCAGCAGCCCCCGGACAGGCCCTGGAAACACCATATATTTT. Translated, it gives CASSPRTGPGNTIYF.

For the CDR3, the DNA is TGTGCCAGCTCACCCGGGACAGGGTTCGATGAGCAGTTCTTC. Its translation: CASSPGTGFDEQFF. This chain links TRBV18 with TRBJ2-1, with TRBD1 identical over 9 bases. Germline loops: CDR1 KGHSH, CDR2 LQKENI. This CDR3 is built from 14 residues. V shed 3 bases, J shed 8 bases, and the junction held 5 bases outside the gene matches.